A selection of T cell receptor beta chains follows, all from one sample in a study of OX40 agonist ivuxolimab in advanced cancers. Sequencing used immunoSEQ multiplex PCR; TCRdb keeps in-frame clones, though not all of them. The sample has tens of thousands of clones, roughly 92% seen once. Sample: CD4+ or CD8+ T cells sorted from blood, taken in a trial of the OX40 agonist ivuxolimab. Receptors were obtained from an adult with an advanced solid tumor such as melanoma, head and neck, liver or kidney cancer. Both conserved end residues are part of each CDR3. D genes are given only for firm matches. Expanded clones get a size class; other rows say once, few or many, or leave the size out.

-	-	TRBJ1-1	TRBV27	TGTGCCACCTCGCCGGAGGGACCCTCCTTTGGGGTGAACACTGAAGCTTTCTTT	CATSPEGPSFGVNTEAFF
few	-	TRBJ1-2	TRBV28	TGTGCCAGCAGTTTGCAGGCGCGGGGTGGCTACACCTTC	CASSLQARGGYTF
-	-	TRBJ2-2	TRBV15	TGTGCCACCAGCAGAACAGGGTTTGACGCCGGGGAGCTGTTTTTT	CATSRTGFDAGELFF
-	-	TRBJ2-2	TRBV5-4	TGTGCCAGCAGCTTGGACTACCTCACCGGGGAGCTGTTTTTT	CASSLDYLTGELFF
once	TRBD1	TRBJ1-5	TRBV27	TGTGCCAGCAGTCAACAGGGGCAGCCCCAGCATTTT	CASSQQGQPQHF
-	-	TRBJ2-1	TRBV29-1	TGCAGCGTTGAGGCCAAGCACAATGAGCAGTTCTTC	CSVEAKHNEQFF
-	-	TRBJ2-7	TRBV6-1	TGTGCCAGCAGTGAATCGGGTAGGTGGGCCTACGAGCAGTACTTC	CASSESGRWAYEQYF
-	TRBD1	TRBJ2-2	TRBV18	TGTGCCAGCTCACGATCGGGGACAGGGCTTGCTGCGAACACCGGGGAGCTGTTTTTT	CASSRSGTGLAANTGELFF
-	-	TRBJ1-1	TRBV11-2	TGTGCCAGCAGCTCCAGGACCGTGAACACTGAAGCTTTCTTT	CASSSRTVNTEAFF
-	TRBD1	TRBJ2-2	TRBV29-1	TGCAGCGCCCGGACAGGGGTGGGCGGGGAGCTGTTTTTT	CSARTGVGGELFF
once	-	TRBJ1-4	TRBV21-1	TGTGCCAGCAGCAAAGGAGGGACAGGGGGAAGGGCAACTAATGAAAAACTGTTTTTT	CASSKGGTGGRATNEKLFF
-	TRBD1	TRBJ2-5	TRBV6-4	TGTGCCACCTTACTAAAAGACAGGGAAGAGACCCAGTACTTC	CATLLKDREETQYF
-	TRBD2	TRBJ2-1	TRBV7-8	TGTGCCAGCAGCTTATTTCGGACTAGTAAGGGTGAGCAGTTCTTC	CASSLFRTSKGEQFF
-	-	TRBJ1-1	TRBV4-1	TGCGCCAGCAGCCAAGGTCTCTTGAACACTGAAGCTTTCTTT	CASSQGLLNTEAFF
few	-	TRBJ2-7	TRBV28	TGTGCCAGCAGTTTCCCGCAGGGGTACGAGCAGTACTTC	CASSFPQGYEQYF
-	-	TRBJ1-1	TRBV19	TGTGCCAGTAATGGGCGTTACACTGAAGCTTTCTTT	CASNGRYTEAFF
-	-	TRBJ2-7	TRBV30	TGTGCCTGGAGTGCCCTCGGGATAAATGGAGCATACGAGCAGTACTTC	CAWSALGINGAYEQYF
-	TRBD2	TRBJ2-7	TRBV11-2	TGTGCCAGCAGCTTCGGACTAGCGCTGCTAAAGAGTTACGAGCAGTACTTC	CASSFGLALLKSYEQYF
-	TRBD1	TRBJ2-1	TRBV27	TGTGCCAGCAGTTTTTCGGGACAGGTTATTAGTGAGCAGTTCTTC	CASSFSGQVISEQFF
-	-	TRBJ2-1	TRBV6-5	TGTGCCAGCAGTTTCCTTCGTGGGAGCTCCTACAATGAGCAGTTCTTC	CASSFLRGSSYNEQFF
-	TRBD1	TRBJ2-3	TRBV6-6	TGTGCCAGCAGTGTAGACTACGGGACAGTTCTAAATACGCAGTATTTT	CASSVDYGTVLNTQYF
-	-	TRBJ2-1	TRBV7-8	TGTGCCAGCAGCTTAGTTCAGACCGGGACTTTAGGGCAGTTCTTC	CASSLVQTGTLGQFF
-	TRBD1	TRBJ2-7	TRBV9	TGTGCCAGCAGCGTCGGACAGGGGTTCGCGAAAGAGCAGTACTTC	CASSVGQGFAKEQYF
-	-	TRBJ1-2	TRBV20-1	TGCAGTGCCCCATTATATGGCTACACCTTC	CSAPLYGYTF
-	-	TRBJ1-3	TRBV7-2	TGTGCCAGCAGCTTACTCAGCTCTGGAAACACCATATATTTT	CASSLLSSGNTIYF
-	-	TRBJ1-4	TRBV27	TGTGCCAGCAGTGCCGGGGGGGGGTCAACTAATGAAAAACTGTTTTTT	CASSAGGGSTNEKLFF
-	-	TRBJ2-3	TRBV5-1	TGCGCCAGCAGCTTGGGGACCCCTAGCACAGATACGCAGTATTTT	CASSLGTPSTDTQYF
few	-	TRBJ2-5	TRBV2	TGTGCCAGCAGTCTCGTGGGAGCAGAGACCCAGTACTTC	CASSLVGAETQYF
-	-	TRBJ1-1	TRBV7-2	TGTGCCAGCACCCGTCGAGGCCGCACTGAAGCTTTCTTT	CASTRRGRTEAFF
-	TRBD2	TRBJ2-5	TRBV5-5	TGTGCCAGCAGCTTGGGCCCGACTAGCAGTGGGTCGGAGACCCAGTACTTC	CASSLGPTSSGSETQYF
-	-	TRBJ2-1	TRBV19	TGTGCCAGTAGTCTGGAAGCATGGGACAATGAGCAGTTCTTC	CASSLEAWDNEQFF
-	-	TRBJ1-4	TRBV18	TGTGCCAGCTCACCTCTTGGACAAGGTCGGGAAAAACTGTTTTTT	CASSPLGQGREKLFF
-	-	TRBJ1-6	TRBV11-2	TGTGCCAGCAGCTTAGTATTGGGGGGTCATTCACCCCTCCACTTT	CASSLVLGGHSPLHF
-	-	TRBJ1-1	TRBV28	TGTGCCAGCAGTTTGGAGGTCAAACGGGCTGAAGCTTTCTTT	CASSLEVKRAEAFF
-	TRBD1	TRBJ1-5	TRBV7-2	TGTGCCAGCAGCTCACTGACAGGGATCGGGCAGCCCCAGCATTTT	CASSSLTGIGQPQHF
-	TRBD2	TRBJ2-6	TRBV28	TGTGCCAGCAGGACTAGCGGGACTCAGGAGGGGGCCAACGTCCTGACTTTC	CASRTSGTQEGANVLTF
-	-	TRBJ1-1	TRBV28	TGTGCCAGCGGGGGGGCGGGTTTCAATACTGAAGCTTTCTTT	CASGGAGFNTEAFF
-	-	TRBJ2-7	TRBV19	TGTGCCAGTAGGGACACGGACAGCGGCCGGTACGAGCAGTACTTC	CASRDTDSGRYEQYF
-	-	TRBJ2-3	TRBV28	TGTGCCAGCAGTTTTATCCCGCAGCTATGGGGCACAGATACGCAGTATTTT	CASSFIPQLWGTDTQYF
-	-	TRBJ1-5	TRBV2	TGTGCCAGCAGTGAATCCGGCCAGGTTAATCAGCCCCAGCATTTT	CASSESGQVNQPQHF
once	-	TRBJ2-3	TRBV5-1	TGCGCCAGCAGCTTGGCCGGGGCAGGGGCGGGCGATACGCAGTATTTT	CASSLAGAGAGDTQYF
-	TRBD2	TRBJ2-1	TRBV7-2	TGTGCCAGCAGCCCGGGACTAGCGATCAATGAGCAGTTCTTC	CASSPGLAINEQFF
-	TRBD1	TRBJ2-7	TRBV9	TGTGCCAGCAGCAGGGGGCTGTACGAGCAGTACTTC	CASSRGLYEQYF
few	TRBD2	TRBJ2-3	TRBV7-9	TGTGCCAGCAGCGTTATAGCGGGAGGGCCCACAGATACGCAGTATTTT	CASSVIAGGPTDTQYF
-	-	TRBJ2-7	TRBV7-2	TGTGCCAGCAGCTTAGGAATAATCTACGAGCAGTACTTC	CASSLGIIYEQYF
-	-	TRBJ1-2	TRBV28	TGTGCCAGCAGATCTGGATCCGGCGGTTCTAACTATGGCTACACCTTC	CASRSGSGGSNYGYTF
-	TRBD1	TRBJ1-4	TRBV7-6	TGTGCCAGCAGGGCTACGGGACAGGGGGTAGGAAAACTGTTTTTT	CASRATGQGVGKLFF
-	-	TRBJ2-1	TRBV6-1	TGTGCCAGCAGTGAAATGGAAGGAGGCTCCTACAATGAGCAGTTCTTC	CASSEMEGGSYNEQFF
once	-	TRBJ1-5	TRBV6-6	TGTGCCAGCAGTTACTCCGGCGGCAGCAATCAGCCCCAGCATTTT	CASSYSGGSNQPQHF
-	-	TRBJ1-1	TRBV5-5	TGTGCCAGCAGCTTGCTTGTAGGGACTATGAACACTGAAGCTTTCTTT	CASSLLVGTMNTEAFF
-	-	TRBJ2-5	TRBV19	TGTGCCAGTAGTATAGTTACAGGCAGGGAGACCCAGTACTTC	CASSIVTGRETQYF
-	-	TRBJ2-1	TRBV5-1	TGCGCCAGCTCACGAAGGACCAGCTCCTACAATGAGCAGTTCTTC	CASSRRTSSYNEQFF
-	TRBD2	TRBJ2-2	TRBV5-4	TGTGCCAGCAGCGAATATCTAGCGGGGGCGAACACCGGGGAGCTGTTTTTT	CASSEYLAGANTGELFF
-	-	TRBJ2-1	TRBV27	TGTGCCAGCAGTTCGGTGGCGACACTTTACAATGAGCAGTTCTTC	CASSSVATLYNEQFF
-	-	TRBJ2-7	TRBV6-6	TGTGCCAGCAGTTCCACGGGGGCGCCGAACGAGCAGTACTTC	CASSSTGAPNEQYF